These 7 T cell receptor beta chains were sequenced from one sample in a study of shared clonotypes between healthy human individuals. The method was immunoSEQ multiplex PCR; TCRdb's version includes in-frame clones alone and lacks a portion of them. Among 300,000 to 400,000 clones listed, more than 60% were seen once. The source material was memory CD4+ T cells sorted from blood. Subset here: CD45RA-negative fraction. The receptors were gathered from a man aged 30 to 39 in good health.

The chain has TRBV2 and TRBJ2-2, with a possible D match to TRBD2 (6 bases). Germline V gene sequence: CDR1 SNHLY, CDR2 FYNNEI. This CDR3 contains 13 residues. V shed 2 bases and J shed 7 bases, with 8 bases lying between them. The CDR3 sequence is CASSETSFGELFF. Here the CDR3 DNA reads TGTGCCAGCAGTGAAACTAGCTTCGGGGAGCTGTTTTTT.

The rearrangement links TRBV5-1 to TRBJ2-5; 8 bases are shared with TRBD2. With 0 bases clipped from V and 6 bases from J, the junction kept 4 bases outside the gene matches. The CDR3 has 14 residues. CDR1 is SGHRS, CDR2 YFSETQ, per germline. The CDR3 loop reads CASSLETSAKTQYF. CDR3 sequence (DNA): TGCGCCAGCAGCTTGGAGACTAGCGCTAAGACCCAGTACTTC.

The chain uses TRBV7-2 and TRBJ1-2; no reliable D call. Germline V gene sequence: CDR1 SGHTA, CDR2 FQGNSA. Deletions cut 5 bases from V and 2 bases from J, with 9 bases between. The CDR3 sequence is 13 residues long. The CDR3 loop is CASSPGPNYGYTF. CDR3 coding DNA: TGTGCCAGCAGCCCCGGCCCGAACTATGGCTACACCTTC.

Ten or more counts support this clone. The V call is TRBV7-6, the J call TRBJ2-5, with D maybe TRBD2 (6 bases). The CDR3 spans 16 residues. The V end was cut by 5 bases, the J end by 4 bases, with 20 bases between. CDR1 and CDR2 (germline): SGHVS, FNYEAQ. The chain's CDR3 is CASSPYFIAEGETQYF. The CDR3 DNA reads TGTGCCAGCAGCCCTTACTTCATAGCGGAGGGAGAGACCCAGTACTTC.

The chain employs TRBV12-5 and TRBJ1-1, with 7 bases matching TRBD1. V dropped 6 bases and J dropped 0; count of bases not matched to a gene: 4. Looked up from germline, CDR1 is LGHNT and CDR2 is FRNRAP. The CDR3 sequence is 14 residues long. CDR3 bases: TGTGCTAGTGGGTCAGGGGGTATGAACACTGAAGCTTTCTTT. Translated: CASGSGGMNTEAFF.

This clone was seen ten or more times. The chain joins TRBV10-2 to TRBJ2-3; D assignment may be TRBD1 or TRBD2 (5 bases each). The V and J ends lost 9 bases and 5 bases respectively, with 15 bases between them. Looked up from germline, CDR1 is WSHSY and CDR2 is SAAADI. This CDR3 spans 13 amino acids. The CDR3 spells CARGEGIGDTQYF. CDR3 bases: TGCGCCAGGGGGGAAGGGATAGGAGATACGCAGTATTTT.

In its sample, this clone was seen once. The chain links TRBV7-8 to TRBJ2-5, with unresolved D. Trimming removed 5 bases from V and 3 bases from J, with 7 bases in between. CDR1 is SGHVS and CDR2 is FQNEAQ in the germline V gene. The CDR3 is 12 residues long. In DNA form, the CDR3 reads TGTGCCAGCAGCCAACCCAAAGAGACCCAGTACTTC. Translated: CASSQPKETQYF.